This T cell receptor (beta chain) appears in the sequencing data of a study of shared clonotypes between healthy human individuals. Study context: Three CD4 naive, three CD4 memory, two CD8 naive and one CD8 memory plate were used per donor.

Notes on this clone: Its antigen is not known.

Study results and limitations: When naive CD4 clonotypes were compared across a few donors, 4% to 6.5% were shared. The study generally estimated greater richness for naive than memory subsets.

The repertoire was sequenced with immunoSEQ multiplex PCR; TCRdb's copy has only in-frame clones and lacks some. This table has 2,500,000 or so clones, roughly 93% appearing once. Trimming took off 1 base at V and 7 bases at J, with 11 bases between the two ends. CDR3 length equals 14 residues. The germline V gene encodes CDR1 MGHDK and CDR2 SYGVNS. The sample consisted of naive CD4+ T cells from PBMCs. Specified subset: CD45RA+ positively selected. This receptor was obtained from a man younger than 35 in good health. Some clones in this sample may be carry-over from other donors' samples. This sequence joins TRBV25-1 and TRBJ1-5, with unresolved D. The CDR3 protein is CASSEWGRRQPQHF. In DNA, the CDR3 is TGTGCCAGCAGTGAATGGGGTAGGAGACAGCCCCAGCATTTT.